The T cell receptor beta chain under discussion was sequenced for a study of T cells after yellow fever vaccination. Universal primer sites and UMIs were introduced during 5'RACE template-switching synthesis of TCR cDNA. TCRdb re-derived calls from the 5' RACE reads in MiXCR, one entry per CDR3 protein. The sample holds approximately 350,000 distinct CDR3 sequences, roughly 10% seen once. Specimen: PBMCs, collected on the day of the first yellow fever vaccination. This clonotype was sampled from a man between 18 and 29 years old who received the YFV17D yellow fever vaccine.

As DNA, the CDR3 is TGTGCCACCCAGACACCAGCGAACACCGGGGAGCTGTTTTTT. It encodes CATQTPANTGELFF. The chain combines TRBV10-3 with TRBJ2-2; no definite D call. The CDR3 totals 14 residues. V dropped 10 bases and J dropped 0 bases, with 12 bases sitting between them. Germline values: CDR1 ENHRY, CDR2 SYGVKD.